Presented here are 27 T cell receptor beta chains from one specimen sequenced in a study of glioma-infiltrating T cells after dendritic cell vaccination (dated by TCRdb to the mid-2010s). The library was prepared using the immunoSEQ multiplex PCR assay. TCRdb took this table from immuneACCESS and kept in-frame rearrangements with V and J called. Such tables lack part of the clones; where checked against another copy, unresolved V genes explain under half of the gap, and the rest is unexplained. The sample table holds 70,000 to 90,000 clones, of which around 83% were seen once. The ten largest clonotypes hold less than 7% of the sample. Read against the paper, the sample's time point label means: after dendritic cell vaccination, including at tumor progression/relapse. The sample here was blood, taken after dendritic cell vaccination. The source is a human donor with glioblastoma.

CDR3 sequence reads: CASTRRTNEKLFF. The CDR3 coding sequence is TGTGCCAGCACCCGGAGAACTAATGAAAAACTGTTTTTT. The chain links TRBV6-6 to TRBJ1-4; D gene unclear. The CDR3 consists of 13 residues. V was cut by 7 bases and J by 1 base, with 7 bases left in between. In germline, CDR1 is MNHNY, CDR2 SVGAGI (reference sequence).

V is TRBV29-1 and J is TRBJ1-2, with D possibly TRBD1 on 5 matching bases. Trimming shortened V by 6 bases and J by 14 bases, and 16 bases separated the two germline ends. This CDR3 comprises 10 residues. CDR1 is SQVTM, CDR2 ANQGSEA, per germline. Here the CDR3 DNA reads TGCAGCGTCGGAGGGACCCTGGGTACCTTC. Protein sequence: CSVGGTLGTF.

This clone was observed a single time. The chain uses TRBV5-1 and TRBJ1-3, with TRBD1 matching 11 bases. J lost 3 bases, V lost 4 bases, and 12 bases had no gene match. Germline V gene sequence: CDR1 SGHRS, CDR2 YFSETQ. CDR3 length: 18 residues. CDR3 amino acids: CASSTLPGQGVDGNTIYF. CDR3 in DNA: TGCGCCAGCAGCACTTTACCGGGACAGGGGGTTGATGGAAACACCATATATTTT. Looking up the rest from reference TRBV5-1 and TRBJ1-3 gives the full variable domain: KAGVTQTPRYLIKTRGQQVTLSCSPISGHRSVSWYQQTPGQGLQFLFEYFSETQRNKGNFPGRFSGRQFSNSRSEMNVSTLELGDSALYLCASSTLPGQGVDGNTIYFGEGSWLTVV.

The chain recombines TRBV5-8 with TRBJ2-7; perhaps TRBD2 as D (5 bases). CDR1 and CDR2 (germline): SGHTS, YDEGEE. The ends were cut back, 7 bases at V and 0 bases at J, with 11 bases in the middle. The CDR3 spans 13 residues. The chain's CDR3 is CASGPGSSYEQYF. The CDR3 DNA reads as TGTGCCAGCGGACCGGGGAGCTCCTACGAGCAGTACTTC.

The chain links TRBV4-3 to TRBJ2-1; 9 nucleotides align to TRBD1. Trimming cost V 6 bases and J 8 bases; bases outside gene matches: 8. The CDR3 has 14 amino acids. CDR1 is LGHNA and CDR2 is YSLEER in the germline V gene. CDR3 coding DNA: TGCGCCAGCAGTCCCGGGACAGGGTACTATGAGCAGTTCTTC. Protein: CASSPGTGYYEQFF.

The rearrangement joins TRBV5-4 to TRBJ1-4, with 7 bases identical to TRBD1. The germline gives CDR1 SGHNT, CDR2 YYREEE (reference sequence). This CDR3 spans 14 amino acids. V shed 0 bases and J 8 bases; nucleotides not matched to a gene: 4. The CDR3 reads CASSLDARGEKLFF. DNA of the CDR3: TGTGCCAGCAGCTTGGACGCCAGGGGGGAAAAACTGTTTTTT.

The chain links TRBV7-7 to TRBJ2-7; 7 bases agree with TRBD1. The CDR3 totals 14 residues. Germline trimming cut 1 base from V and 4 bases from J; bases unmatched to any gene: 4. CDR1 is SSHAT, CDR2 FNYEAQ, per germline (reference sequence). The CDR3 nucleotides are TGTGCCAGCAGCTTAGATAGGGGGCCGTACGAGCAGTACTTC. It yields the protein CASSLDRGPYEQYF.

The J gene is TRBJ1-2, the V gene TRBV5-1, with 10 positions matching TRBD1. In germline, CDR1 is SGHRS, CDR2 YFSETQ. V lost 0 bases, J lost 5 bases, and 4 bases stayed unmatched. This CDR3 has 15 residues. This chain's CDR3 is CASSLGGTGEYGYTF. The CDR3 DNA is TGCGCCAGCAGCTTGGGGGGGACAGGGGAATATGGCTACACCTTC.

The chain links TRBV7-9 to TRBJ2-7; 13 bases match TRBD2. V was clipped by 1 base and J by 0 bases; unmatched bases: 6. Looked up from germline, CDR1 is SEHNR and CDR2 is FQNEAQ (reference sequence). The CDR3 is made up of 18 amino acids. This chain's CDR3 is CASSLGLAGGPSSYEQYF. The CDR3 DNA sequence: TGTGCCAGCAGCTTAGGACTAGCGGGGGGACCCAGCTCCTACGAGCAGTACTTC.

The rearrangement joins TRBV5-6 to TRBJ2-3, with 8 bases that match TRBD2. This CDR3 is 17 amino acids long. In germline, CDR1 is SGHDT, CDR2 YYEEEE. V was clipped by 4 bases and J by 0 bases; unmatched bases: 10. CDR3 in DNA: TGTGCCAGCAGCACCCGTGTTCGGGGGGGAAGCACAGATACGCAGTATTTT. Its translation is CASSTRVRGGSTDTQYF.

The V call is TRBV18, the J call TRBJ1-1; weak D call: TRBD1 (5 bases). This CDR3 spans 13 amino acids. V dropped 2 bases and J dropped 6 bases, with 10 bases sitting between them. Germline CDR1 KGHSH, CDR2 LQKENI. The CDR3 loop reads CASSPDQGSEAFF. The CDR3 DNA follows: TGTGCCAGCTCACCAGACCAGGGCTCTGAAGCTTTCTTT.

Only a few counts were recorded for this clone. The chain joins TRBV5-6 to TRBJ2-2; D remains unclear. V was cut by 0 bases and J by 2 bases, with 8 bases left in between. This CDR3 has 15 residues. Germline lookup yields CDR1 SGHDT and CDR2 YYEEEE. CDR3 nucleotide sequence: TGTGCCAGCAGCTTGGAAGCCCGAAACACCGGGGAGCTGTTTTTT. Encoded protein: CASSLEARNTGELFF.

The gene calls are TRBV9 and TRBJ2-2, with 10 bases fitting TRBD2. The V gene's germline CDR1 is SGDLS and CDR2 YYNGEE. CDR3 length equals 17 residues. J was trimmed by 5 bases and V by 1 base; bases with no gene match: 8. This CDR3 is CASSVNPPSGGTGELFF. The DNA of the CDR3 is TGTGCCAGCAGCGTAAACCCCCCTAGCGGGGGTACCGGGGAGCTGTTTTTT.

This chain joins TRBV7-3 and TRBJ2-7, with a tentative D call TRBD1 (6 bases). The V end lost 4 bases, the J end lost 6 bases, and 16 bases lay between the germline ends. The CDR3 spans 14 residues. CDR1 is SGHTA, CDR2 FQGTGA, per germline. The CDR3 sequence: CASSSGQGRFEQYF. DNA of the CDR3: TGTGCCAGCAGCTCGGGACAAGGGAGATTCGAGCAGTACTTC.

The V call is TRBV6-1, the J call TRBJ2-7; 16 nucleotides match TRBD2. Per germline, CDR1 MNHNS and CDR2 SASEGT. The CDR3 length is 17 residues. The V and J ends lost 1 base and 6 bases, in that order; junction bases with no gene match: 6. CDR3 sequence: CASSEVPGLAGGLEQYF. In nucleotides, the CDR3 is TGTGCCAGCAGTGAAGTCCCGGGACTAGCGGGGGGGCTCGAGCAGTACTTC.

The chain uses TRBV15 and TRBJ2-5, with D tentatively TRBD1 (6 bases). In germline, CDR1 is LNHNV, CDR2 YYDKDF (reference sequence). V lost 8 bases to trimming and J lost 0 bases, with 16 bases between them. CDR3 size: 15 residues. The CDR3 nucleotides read TGTGCCACCTCGACAGGACCGCTGTACCAAGAGACCCAGTACTTC. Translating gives CATSTGPLYQETQYF.

CDR3 in amino acids: CASSLEATGTYEQYF. CDR3 DNA: TGTGCCAGCAGCTTAGAGGCGACAGGGACCTACGAGCAGTACTTC. The chain links TRBV7-9 to TRBJ2-7, with 7 bases aligning to TRBD1. The CDR3 is 15 residues long. Germline CDR1 SEHNR, CDR2 FQNEAQ (reference sequence). Trimming cost V 1 base and J 2 bases; bases outside gene matches: 5.

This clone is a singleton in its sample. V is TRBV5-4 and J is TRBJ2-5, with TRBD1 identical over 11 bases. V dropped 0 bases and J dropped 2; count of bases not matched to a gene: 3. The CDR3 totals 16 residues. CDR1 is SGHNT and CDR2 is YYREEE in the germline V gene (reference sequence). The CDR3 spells CASSLGDRGVQETQYF. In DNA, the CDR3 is TGTGCCAGCAGCTTGGGGGACAGGGGGGTTCAAGAGACCCAGTACTTC.

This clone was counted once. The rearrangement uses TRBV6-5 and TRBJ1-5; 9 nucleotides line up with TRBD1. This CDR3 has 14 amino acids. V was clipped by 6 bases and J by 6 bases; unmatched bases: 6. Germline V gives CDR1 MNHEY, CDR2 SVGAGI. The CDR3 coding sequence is TGTGCCAGCAGCCCCACAGGGGGCGGTCAGCCCCAGCATTTT. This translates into CASSPTGGGQPQHF.

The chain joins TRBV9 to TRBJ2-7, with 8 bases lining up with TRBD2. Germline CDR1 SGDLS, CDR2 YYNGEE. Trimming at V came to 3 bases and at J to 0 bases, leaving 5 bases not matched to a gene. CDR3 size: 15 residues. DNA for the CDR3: TGTGCCAGCAGCGCCTCGGGAGGGGCCTCCTACGAGCAGTACTTC. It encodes CASSASGGASYEQYF.

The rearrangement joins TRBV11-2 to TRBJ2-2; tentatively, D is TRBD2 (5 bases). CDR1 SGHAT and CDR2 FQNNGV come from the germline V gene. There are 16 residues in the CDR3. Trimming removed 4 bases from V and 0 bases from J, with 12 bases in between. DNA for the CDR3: TGTGCCAGCAGCTCACGTCGGGGAACGAACACCGGGGAGCTGTTTTTT. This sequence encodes CASSSRRGTNTGELFF.

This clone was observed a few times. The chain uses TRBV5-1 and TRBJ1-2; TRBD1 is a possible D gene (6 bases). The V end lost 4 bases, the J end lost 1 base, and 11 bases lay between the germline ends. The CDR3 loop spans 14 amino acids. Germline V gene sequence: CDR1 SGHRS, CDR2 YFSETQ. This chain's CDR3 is CASSALQGNYGYTF. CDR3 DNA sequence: TGCGCCAGCAGCGCACTACAGGGTAACTATGGCTACACCTTC.

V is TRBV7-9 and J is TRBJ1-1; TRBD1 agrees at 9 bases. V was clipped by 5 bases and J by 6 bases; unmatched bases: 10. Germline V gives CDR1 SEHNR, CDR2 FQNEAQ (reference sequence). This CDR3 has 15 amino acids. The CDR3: CASSEDRGEVAEAFF. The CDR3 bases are TGTGCCAGCAGCGAGGACAGGGGCGAGGTCGCTGAAGCTTTCTTT.

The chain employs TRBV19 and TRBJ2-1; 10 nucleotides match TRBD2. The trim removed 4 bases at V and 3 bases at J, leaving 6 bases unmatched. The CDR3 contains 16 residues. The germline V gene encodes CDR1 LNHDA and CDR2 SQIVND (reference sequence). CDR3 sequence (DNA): TGTGCCAGTAGTAATCTACTAGCGGGGATCTACAATGAGCAGTTCTTC. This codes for CASSNLLAGIYNEQFF.

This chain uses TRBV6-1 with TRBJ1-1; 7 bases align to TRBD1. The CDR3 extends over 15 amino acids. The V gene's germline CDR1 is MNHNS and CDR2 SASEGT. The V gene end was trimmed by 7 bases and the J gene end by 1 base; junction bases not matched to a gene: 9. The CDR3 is CASTPRQGGNTEAFF. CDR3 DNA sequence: TGTGCCAGCACCCCAAGACAGGGAGGGAACACTGAAGCTTTCTTT.

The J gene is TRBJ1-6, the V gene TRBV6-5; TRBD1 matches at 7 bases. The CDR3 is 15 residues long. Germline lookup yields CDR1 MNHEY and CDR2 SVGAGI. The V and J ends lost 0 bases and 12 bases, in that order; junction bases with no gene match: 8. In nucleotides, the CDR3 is TGTGCCAGCAGTTACTCCGGGACAGCACAAGGACCCCTCCACTTT. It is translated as CASSYSGTAQGPLHF.

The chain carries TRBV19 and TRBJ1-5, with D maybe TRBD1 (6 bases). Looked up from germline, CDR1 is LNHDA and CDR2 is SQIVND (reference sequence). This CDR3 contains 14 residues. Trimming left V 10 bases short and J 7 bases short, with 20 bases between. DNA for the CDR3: TGTGCCACCAAGTCAACAGGGAATTACCAGCCCCAGCATTTT. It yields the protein CATKSTGNYQPQHF.